This T cell receptor beta chain emerged from a study of monozygotic twins with inflammatory bowel disease. The length of the CDR3 is 13 residues. TCRdb re-called the 5' RACE reads; every CDR3 protein appears as one record, without DNA. This repertoire includes 330,000 or so distinct CDR3 sequences. The receptor was derived from a human donor with ulcerative colitis or Crohn's disease, or a healthy co-twin of an affected twin (not recorded which). The chain joins TRBV12-3 or TRBV12-4 to TRBJ2-1; TCRdb's assignment of TRBD1 cannot be checked, as there is no DNA. What was sequenced was blood. The CDR3 protein is CASARIQENEQFF.